Below, 5 T cell receptor beta chains from the same sample are listed, as sequenced in a study of Ad26.COV2.S vaccination and SARS-CoV-2 variants. Generated by immunoSEQ multiplex PCR, the TCRdb table keeps only in-frame clones and is missing some. The data contain 380,000 or so clones, 80% to 90% of them singletons. This sample's treatment: around 19 received Ad26.COV2.S at low or high dose, single or two shots; several received placebo; per-sample allocation not given. Day 63 after the first injection of vaccine or placebo was the sampling time. Sequenced here: peripheral blood, sampled in a trial of Ad26.COV2.S vaccine versus placebo. These TCRs come from a person between 18 and 65 years old who received the Ad26.COV2.S COVID-19 vaccine or a placebo.

The J gene is TRBJ1-1, the V gene TRBV5-1, with 7 bases identical to TRBD1. In germline, CDR1 is SGHRS, CDR2 YFSETQ. V was pared by 4 bases and J by 8 bases, with 5 bases of the junction left unmatched. This CDR3 region has 12 residues. CDR3 sequence (DNA): TGCGCCAGCAGCCTTACAGGGGTGGAAGCTTTCTTT. Translating it yields CASSLTGVEAFF.

This clone was recorded once. V is TRBV19 and J is TRBJ2-7, with D unresolved. Germline V gene data show CDR1 as LNHDA and CDR2 as SQIVND (reference sequence). This CDR3 spans 13 amino acids. V was trimmed by 3 bases and J by 5 bases, leaving 11 bases between them. This CDR3 is CASSIAGTDEQYF. CDR3 in DNA: TGTGCCAGTAGTATTGCAGGTACCGACGAGCAGTACTTC.

This rearrangement joins TRBV5-4 to TRBJ2-4; the match to TRBD2 covers 14 bases. Germline CDR1 is SGHNT and CDR2 is YYREEE (reference sequence). The length of the CDR3 is 16 residues. J was trimmed by 8 bases and V by 4 bases; bases with no gene match: 8. The CDR3 here is CASSDRTSGGRDIQYF. CDR3 sequence (DNA): TGTGCCAGCAGCGACCGGACTAGCGGGGGGAGGGACATTCAGTACTTC.

V gene TRBV21-1 combines with J gene TRBJ1-2; no check of the table's D call, TRBD1, against the DNA was made. TRBV21-1 is assigned pseudogene status. The CDR3 is 14 amino acids. CDR3 DNA sequence: TGTGCCAGCGTGACGAGGGGACAGGCGTCGGGCTACACCTTC. It encodes CASVTRGQASGYTF.

This clone was counted a single time. This sequence joins TRBV2 and TRBJ1-1, with D hard to call. The ends were cut back, 8 bases at V and 1 base at J, with 14 bases in the middle. The CDR3 runs 14 residues. Per germline, CDR1 SNHLY and CDR2 FYNNEI. The CDR3 coding sequence is TGTGCCAGCGCCTTCTCCCAGAGGAACACTGAAGCTTTCTTT. It yields the protein CASAFSQRNTEAFF.